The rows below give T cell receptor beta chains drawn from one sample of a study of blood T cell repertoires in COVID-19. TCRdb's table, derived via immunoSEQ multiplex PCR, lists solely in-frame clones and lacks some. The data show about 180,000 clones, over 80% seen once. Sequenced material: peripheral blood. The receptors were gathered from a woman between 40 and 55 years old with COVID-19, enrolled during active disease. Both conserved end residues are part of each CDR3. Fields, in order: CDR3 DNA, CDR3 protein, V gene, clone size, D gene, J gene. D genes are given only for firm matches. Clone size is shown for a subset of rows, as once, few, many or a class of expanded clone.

CDR3 DNA: TGTGCCAGCAGCCTGGGCTATTTAGAGACCCAGTACTTC
CDR3 protein: CASSLGYLETQYF
V gene: TRBV11-2
clone size: NA
D gene: NA
J gene: TRBJ2-5

CDR3 DNA: TGTGCCAGCAGTTATAGCGGGGGGGCCTTCGGGGAGCTGTTTTTT
CDR3 protein: CASSYSGGAFGELFF
V gene: TRBV27
clone size: NA
D gene: TRBD2
J gene: TRBJ2-2

CDR3 DNA: TGCGCCAGCCACAAGACAGATCCCTATAGCAATCAGCCCCAGCATTTT
CDR3 protein: CASHKTDPYSNQPQHF
V gene: TRBV5-1
clone size: few
D gene: NA
J gene: TRBJ1-5

CDR3 DNA: TGTGCCAGCAGTTCGCCAGGGGGCCCTTTATCCTACGAGCAGTACTTC
CDR3 protein: CASSSPGGPLSYEQYF
V gene: TRBV6-2/TRBV6-3
clone size: NA
D gene: TRBD1
J gene: TRBJ2-7

CDR3 DNA: TGTGCCAGCAGTCGTAACAGGGCCAGCAATCAGCCCCAGCATTTT
CDR3 protein: CASSRNRASNQPQHF
V gene: TRBV6-5
clone size: NA
D gene: NA
J gene: TRBJ1-5

CDR3 DNA: TGTGCCAGCAGCTTAGGCTTAGCATCTGGGGCCAACGTCCTGACTTTC
CDR3 protein: CASSLGLASGANVLTF
V gene: TRBV11-2
clone size: NA
D gene: NA
J gene: TRBJ2-6

CDR3 DNA: TGCGCCAGCAGTGCGCTGGGGCTCAGGGAGACCCAGTACTTC
CDR3 protein: CASSALGLRETQYF
V gene: TRBV10-1
clone size: NA
D gene: NA
J gene: TRBJ2-5

CDR3 DNA: TGTGCCAGCAGCCCTAGGGGGGACAGGGGGCGCGAGAGCTACACCTTC
CDR3 protein: CASSPRGDRGRESYTF
V gene: TRBV9
clone size: NA
D gene: TRBD1
J gene: TRBJ1-2

CDR3 DNA: TGTGCCAGCCGGGACAGAGGCTATGGCAATCAGCCCCAGCATTTT
CDR3 protein: CASRDRGYGNQPQHF
V gene: TRBV11-3
clone size: NA
D gene: TRBD1
J gene: TRBJ1-5

CDR3 DNA: TGTGCCAGCAGGGGGGACAGCGACTATGGCTACACCTTC
CDR3 protein: CASRGDSDYGYTF
V gene: TRBV2
clone size: NA
D gene: TRBD1
J gene: TRBJ1-2

CDR3 DNA: TGTGCCAGCAGTCCCGGGACAGGGTGGGATTCCTACGAGCAGTACTTC
CDR3 protein: CASSPGTGWDSYEQYF
V gene: TRBV27
clone size: NA
D gene: TRBD1
J gene: TRBJ2-7

CDR3 DNA: TGTGCCAGCAGCTTGGAGCCGACAGGACAGATCACCGGGGAGCTGTTTTTT
CDR3 protein: CASSLEPTGQITGELFF
V gene: TRBV5-4
clone size: NA
D gene: NA
J gene: TRBJ2-2

CDR3 DNA: TGTGCCAGCAGTGAGACCGCTCGGGCCCAGCATTTT
CDR3 protein: CASSETARAQHF
V gene: TRBV6-1
clone size: NA
D gene: NA
J gene: TRBJ1-5

CDR3 DNA: TGTGCCAGCAGTGGTCTGGGCCCCCTCGGTGAGCAGTTCTTC
CDR3 protein: CASSGLGPLGEQFF
V gene: TRBV25-1
clone size: NA
D gene: NA
J gene: TRBJ2-1

CDR3 DNA: TGTGCCAGCAGTTCGTCCTATAGGCTAACAGGTGGCTACACCTTC
CDR3 protein: CASSSSYRLTGGYTF
V gene: TRBV27
clone size: NA
D gene: NA
J gene: TRBJ1-2

CDR3 DNA: TGTGCCAGCAGTTACTCCCCTAGCGGGATGATCTACGAGCAGTACTTC
CDR3 protein: CASSYSPSGMIYEQYF
V gene: TRBV6-5
clone size: once
D gene: TRBD2
J gene: TRBJ2-7

CDR3 DNA: TGTGCCAGTAGTCTCCCCGTCTCAACGGACACCATATATTTT
CDR3 protein: CASSLPVSTDTIYF
V gene: TRBV19
clone size: NA
D gene: NA
J gene: TRBJ1-3

CDR3 DNA: TGTGCCAGCAGCTTAGCCGCTGGAAACACCATATATTTT
CDR3 protein: CASSLAAGNTIYF
V gene: TRBV11-2
clone size: NA
D gene: NA
J gene: TRBJ1-3

CDR3 DNA: TGTGCCAGCAGAGGAACGGCGGGAGGGCCTGACGAGCAGTACTTC
CDR3 protein: CASRGTAGGPDEQYF
V gene: TRBV27
clone size: NA
D gene: TRBD2
J gene: TRBJ2-7

CDR3 DNA: TGTGCTAGTGGTTTGGTTCGAGACAGGGGGGTTGTTTGGACTGAAGCTTTCTTT
CDR3 protein: CASGLVRDRGVVWTEAFF
V gene: TRBV12-5
clone size: NA
D gene: TRBD1
J gene: TRBJ1-1

CDR3 DNA: TGCGCCAGCAGCTTGGCCGCAGGGGGCGGACGAGGGCCCACCATATATTTT
CDR3 protein: CASSLAAGGGRGPTIYF
V gene: TRBV5-1
clone size: NA
D gene: TRBD1
J gene: TRBJ1-3

CDR3 DNA: TGCAGCGTTGACGGGACAGGCCTGCCTTACGAGCAGTACTTC
CDR3 protein: CSVDGTGLPYEQYF
V gene: TRBV29-1
clone size: NA
D gene: TRBD1
J gene: TRBJ2-7

CDR3 DNA: TGTGCCAGCAGTTTTCGTCCGGAGGCTGAAGCTTTCTTT
CDR3 protein: CASSFRPEAEAFF
V gene: TRBV12-3/TRBV12-4
clone size: NA
D gene: NA
J gene: TRBJ1-1

CDR3 DNA: TGCGCCAGCAGCTTACGGGAGAGGTTACGGGACGGCCATGGCTACACCTTC
CDR3 protein: CASSLRERLRDGHGYTF
V gene: TRBV5-1
clone size: NA
D gene: NA
J gene: TRBJ1-2

CDR3 DNA: TGTGCCAGCAGCTTGGGTTCGCGGTATGGCTACACCTTC
CDR3 protein: CASSLGSRYGYTF
V gene: TRBV7-9
clone size: NA
D gene: NA
J gene: TRBJ1-2

CDR3 DNA: TGTGCCAGCAGTGGGAGGGACTCCTACGAGCAGTACTTC
CDR3 protein: CASSGRDSYEQYF
V gene: TRBV2
clone size: NA
D gene: NA
J gene: TRBJ2-7

CDR3 DNA: TGCGCCAGCAGCCAAGATAAGAGACAGAATAGCAATCAGCCCCAGCATTTT
CDR3 protein: CASSQDKRQNSNQPQHF
V gene: TRBV4-1
clone size: NA
D gene: NA
J gene: TRBJ1-5

CDR3 DNA: TGTGCCAGCAGCTTAGGTTGGGGGCCCGAGCAGTACTTC
CDR3 protein: CASSLGWGPEQYF
V gene: TRBV7-6
clone size: NA
D gene: NA
J gene: TRBJ2-7

CDR3 DNA: TGTGCCAGCAGCTTGGAAGGGGGATGGGGTTCACCCCTCCACTTT
CDR3 protein: CASSLEGGWGSPLHF
V gene: TRBV5-5
clone size: NA
D gene: NA
J gene: TRBJ1-6

CDR3 DNA: TGTGCCATCAGTCCGGGACACTTGAACACCGGGGAGCTGTTTTTT
CDR3 protein: CAISPGHLNTGELFF
V gene: TRBV10-3
clone size: NA
D gene: NA
J gene: TRBJ2-2

CDR3 DNA: TGTGCCAGCAGTCTTAACGGACAGGGGTTTGGGGAGCAGTACTTC
CDR3 protein: CASSLNGQGFGEQYF
V gene: TRBV27
clone size: NA
D gene: TRBD1
J gene: TRBJ2-7

CDR3 DNA: TGTGCCAGCAGCTTCATGACAGGGGTAGCCTACGAGCAGTACTTC
CDR3 protein: CASSFMTGVAYEQYF
V gene: TRBV6-5
clone size: NA
D gene: TRBD1
J gene: TRBJ2-7

CDR3 DNA: TGCGCCAGCATGCAGGGAAGGGAAAATGGCTACACCTTC
CDR3 protein: CASMQGRENGYTF
V gene: TRBV5-1
clone size: NA
D gene: NA
J gene: TRBJ1-2

CDR3 DNA: TGTGCCATCGGGGGGACAGTCGGCTATGGCTACACCTTC
CDR3 protein: CAIGGTVGYGYTF
V gene: TRBV10-3
clone size: NA
D gene: TRBD1
J gene: TRBJ1-2

CDR3 DNA: TGTGCCAGCAGTATGCGGGTAAACACCGGGGAGCTGTTTTTT
CDR3 protein: CASSMRVNTGELFF
V gene: TRBV28
clone size: NA
D gene: NA
J gene: TRBJ2-2

CDR3 DNA: TGTGCCAGCAGTCTCGACAGTAACTATGGCTACACCTTC
CDR3 protein: CASSLDSNYGYTF
V gene: TRBV28
clone size: NA
D gene: NA
J gene: TRBJ1-2

CDR3 DNA: TGTGCCAGTAGGTTTTGGGCAGAAACTAAAAACATTCAGTACTTC
CDR3 protein: CASRFWAETKNIQYF
V gene: TRBV19
clone size: NA
D gene: NA
J gene: TRBJ2-4

CDR3 DNA: TGCAGCGCGCTGACAGGTAATGAGGGCACTGAAGCTTTCTTT
CDR3 protein: CSALTGNEGTEAFF
V gene: TRBV29-1
clone size: once
D gene: NA
J gene: TRBJ1-1

CDR3 DNA: TGTGCCAGCAGGGGACATAGCACAGATACGCAGTATTTT
CDR3 protein: CASRGHSTDTQYF
V gene: TRBV9
clone size: once
D gene: NA
J gene: TRBJ2-3

CDR3 DNA: TGTGCCAGCAGCGTAGGGCTAGCGGGGACATACACAGATACGCAGTATTTT
CDR3 protein: CASSVGLAGTYTDTQYF
V gene: TRBV9
clone size: NA
D gene: TRBD2
J gene: TRBJ2-3

CDR3 DNA: TGTGCCAGCAGTGTCCTAGCGGGAGGTACGGGAGAGACCCAGTACTTC
CDR3 protein: CASSVLAGGTGETQYF
V gene: TRBV25-1
clone size: NA
D gene: TRBD2
J gene: TRBJ2-5

CDR3 DNA: TGTGCCAGTCGAGCGAGCAATCAGCCCCAGCATTTT
CDR3 protein: CASRASNQPQHF
V gene: TRBV19
clone size: NA
D gene: NA
J gene: TRBJ1-5

CDR3 DNA: TGCGCCAGCAGCTTGGATAGCGGTCCCACCTACGAGCAGTACTTC
CDR3 protein: CASSLDSGPTYEQYF
V gene: TRBV5-1
clone size: NA
D gene: NA
J gene: TRBJ2-7

CDR3 DNA: TGTGCCAGCTCGACAGGACAGGACACTGAAGCTTTCTTT
CDR3 protein: CASSTGQDTEAFF
V gene: TRBV18
clone size: NA
D gene: TRBD1
J gene: TRBJ1-1

CDR3 DNA: TGTGCCAGCAGTTTAGCAGGGTCCTTCTCTGGAAACACCATATATTTT
CDR3 protein: CASSLAGSFSGNTIYF
V gene: TRBV27
clone size: NA
D gene: NA
J gene: TRBJ1-3

CDR3 DNA: TGTGCCAGCACGCCCCAGGGAAAGAACTATGGCTACACCTTC
CDR3 protein: CASTPQGKNYGYTF
V gene: TRBV27
clone size: NA
D gene: NA
J gene: TRBJ1-2

CDR3 DNA: TGTGCCAGCAGTTACACCCCTACTGGAAACACCATATATTTT
CDR3 protein: CASSYTPTGNTIYF
V gene: TRBV6-5
clone size: NA
D gene: NA
J gene: TRBJ1-3

CDR3 DNA: TGTGCCAGCGGGACAGGGAGGCCCGAGCAGTACTTC
CDR3 protein: CASGTGRPEQYF
V gene: TRBV7-9
clone size: many
D gene: TRBD1
J gene: TRBJ2-7

CDR3 DNA: TGCGCCAGCAGTGAGTCGGGGAGCAGACCCTACAATGAGCAGTTCTTC
CDR3 protein: CASSESGSRPYNEQFF
V gene: TRBV10-1
clone size: NA
D gene: NA
J gene: TRBJ2-1

CDR3 DNA: TGCAGCTCAGATTTAGCGGGAGTGATGGGGCAGTTCTTC
CDR3 protein: CSSDLAGVMGQFF
V gene: TRBV29-1
clone size: NA
D gene: TRBD2
J gene: TRBJ2-1

CDR3 DNA: TGCGCCAGCAGCTTGCGGGACACTGAAGCTTTCTTT
CDR3 protein: CASSLRDTEAFF
V gene: TRBV5-1
clone size: once
D gene: NA
J gene: TRBJ1-1

CDR3 DNA: TGTGCCAGCAGTGAATGGGGGCAGGGCTCCTACGAGCAGTACTTC
CDR3 protein: CASSEWGQGSYEQYF
V gene: TRBV25-1
clone size: NA
D gene: NA
J gene: TRBJ2-7

CDR3 DNA: TGTGCCAGCAGCCGGGGACTCTCGACCTCCCCAGATACGCAGTATTTT
CDR3 protein: CASSRGLSTSPDTQYF
V gene: TRBV5-4
clone size: NA
D gene: NA
J gene: TRBJ2-3